Listed below are T cell receptor beta chains from one sample, sequenced in a study of blood T cell repertoires in COVID-19. The repertoire was sequenced with immunoSEQ multiplex PCR; TCRdb's copy has only in-frame clones and lacks some. Among over 85,000 clones listed, 72% were seen once. The sample taken for sequencing was peripheral blood. The receptors here all came from an older woman with acute or convalescent COVID-19. The CDR3 runs from the conserved cysteine through the conserved F or W. Fields, in order: clone size, V gene, D gene, J gene, CDR3 DNA, CDR3 protein. The D gene is left open where the match is weak. Some rows have no size entry. The others give once, few or many, or a class for an expanded clone.

few,TRBV6-2/TRBV6-3,.,TRBJ2-5,TGTGCCAGCAGTTACGTTCGCCAGGGATGGGAGACCCAGTACTTC,CASSYVRQGWETQYF
.,TRBV19,TRBD1,TRBJ1-5,TGTGCCAGTATGCCCAGGGGGAATCAGCCCCAGCATTTT,CASMPRGNQPQHF
.,TRBV30,TRBD1,TRBJ1-1,TGTGCCTGGAGTGTTCAGACAGGGGCTGAAGCTTTCTTT,CAWSVQTGAEAFF
.,TRBV12-3/TRBV12-4,.,TRBJ1-2,TGTGCCAGCAGCCTACAGCTTAGATATGGCTACACCTTC,CASSLQLRYGYTF
.,TRBV29-1,.,TRBJ2-7,TGCAGCGTGAGGCAGAGCTCCTACGAGCAGTACTTC,CSVRQSSYEQYF
.,TRBV19,TRBD1,TRBJ1-3,TGTGCCAGTACCCAGGGGGGTCTGAGAAACACCATATATTTT,CASTQGGLRNTIYF
.,TRBV6-5,.,TRBJ2-7,TGTGCCAGCAGTCTTCCTTCGACAGGTACCTACGAGCAGTACTTC,CASSLPSTGTYEQYF
.,TRBV30,TRBD1,TRBJ2-3,TGTGCCTGGAGTGTATGGGGACAGGGATCAGATACGCAGTATTTT,CAWSVWGQGSDTQYF
.,TRBV19,TRBD1,TRBJ1-1,TGTGCCAGTAGACCGCTTTCAGGGGGTAAGGCAGCTGAAGCTTTCTTT,CASRPLSGGKAAEAFF
once,TRBV5-1,TRBD1,TRBJ1-1,TGCGCCAGCAGCGACAGGACAGGGATGAACACTGAAGCTTTCTTT,CASSDRTGMNTEAFF
.,TRBV19,TRBD1,TRBJ1-5,TGTGCCAGTAGCGGACAGGGGCCCGGGGGCCAGCCCCAGCATTTT,CASSGQGPGGQPQHF
.,TRBV12-3/TRBV12-4,.,TRBJ1-3,TGTGCCAGCAGTTTAACCCTGCTAACCATATATTTT,CASSLTLLTIYF
.,TRBV12-5,.,TRBJ1-1,TGTGCTAGTGGTTCTCTTAGCCTGCAAGCTTTCTTT,CASGSLSLQAFF
.,TRBV27,.,TRBJ2-7,TGTGCCAGCAGTTTAAGAGGATCCCTTTACGAGCAGTACTTC,CASSLRGSLYEQYF
.,TRBV5-1,.,TRBJ1-4,TGCGCCAGCAGCTTGTCTCCAGCAACTAATGAAAAACTGTTTTTT,CASSLSPATNEKLFF
.,TRBV20-1,.,TRBJ2-4,TGCAGTGCTAGTTTGCCGGGGGACCTAGCCAAAAACATTCAGTACTTC,CSASLPGDLAKNIQYF
.,TRBV5-4,TRBD1,TRBJ2-2,TGTGCCAGCAGCCTGGGACAGGGACACACCGGGGAGCTGTTTTTT,CASSLGQGHTGELFF
few,TRBV29-1,TRBD2,TRBJ2-1,TGCAGCGCCGGGACTAGCTTCAATGAGCAGTTCTTC,CSAGTSFNEQFF
few,TRBV15,.,TRBJ1-2,TGTGCCACCACCCTCACAGGGACCAACTATGGCTACACCTTC,CATTLTGTNYGYTF
.,TRBV5-6,.,TRBJ2-1,TGTGCCAGCAGCTTACGACAAACAGCGGACAATGAGCAGTTCTTC,CASSLRQTADNEQFF
.,TRBV7-2,.,TRBJ1-1,TGTGCCAGCAGCCCCCAGCGGGGGGGGAACACTGAAGCTTTCTTT,CASSPQRGGNTEAFF
.,TRBV24-1,TRBD2,TRBJ2-2,TGTGCCACCAGTGGGAAGGGACTAGCCTTCACCGGGGAGCTGTTTTTT,CATSGKGLAFTGELFF
few,TRBV7-2,.,TRBJ2-2,TGTGCCAGCAGCTTAGCTCTGAACACCGGGGAGCTGTTTTTT,CASSLALNTGELFF
.,TRBV29-1,.,TRBJ1-1,TGCAGCGGGTTCCCCTCACCAGGGTCAGCCACTGAAGCTTTCTTT,CSGFPSPGSATEAFF
.,TRBV7-2,TRBD1,TRBJ1-2,TGTGCCAGCAGCCTCAACCCCGGGACAGGGGAAGGCTACACCTTC,CASSLNPGTGEGYTF
.,TRBV7-6,.,TRBJ2-7,TGTGCCAGCAGCGGCGTGTGTCAGGGCCCCACCGGTCGGTTCAACGAGCAGTACTTC,CASSGVCQGPTGRFNEQYF
.,TRBV7-3,TRBD1,TRBJ2-2,TGTGCCAGCAGCCCCTGGACAGGGTTTAATGACGGGGAGCTGTTTTTT,CASSPWTGFNDGELFF
.,TRBV5-4,.,TRBJ2-5,TGTGCCAGCAGCATGCCGGACTACCAAGAGACCCAGTACTTC,CASSMPDYQETQYF
.,TRBV19,TRBD1,TRBJ2-4,TGTGCCAGTAGTGTCACAGGGGGCGCCAAAAACATTCAGTACTTC,CASSVTGGAKNIQYF
once,TRBV4-1,TRBD1,TRBJ2-2,TGCGCCAGCAGCCCAATCGATCAAGGGAAGGGGGCGGTCACCGGGGAGCTGTTTTTT,CASSPIDQGKGAVTGELFF
.,TRBV5-1,TRBD1,TRBJ1-3,TGCGCCAGCAGTTTAGGACAGGGGGCACCTGGAAACACCATATATTTT,CASSLGQGAPGNTIYF
.,TRBV28,TRBD1,TRBJ1-2,TGTGCCAGCAGTTTACGGACAGGGCTCATCGGTGGGGGCTACACCTTC,CASSLRTGLIGGGYTF
.,TRBV19,.,TRBJ2-7,TGTGCCAGTAGTATGGGGAGCCATGGGACCTACGAGCAGTACTTC,CASSMGSHGTYEQYF
.,TRBV19,.,TRBJ2-2,TGTGCCAGTACCGGAGGAGTTAGGACCGGGGAGCTGTTTTTT,CASTGGVRTGELFF
.,TRBV5-1,TRBD1,TRBJ1-6,TGCGCCAGCAGCACACGGGGACAGGGAAGTTCTAATTCACCCCTCCACTTT,CASSTRGQGSSNSPLHF
few,TRBV10-2,TRBD1,TRBJ2-2,TGCGCCAGCAGAATTGACAGGGGGCGAAGCGGGACCGGGGAGCTGTTTTTT,CASRIDRGRSGTGELFF
.,TRBV5-1,.,TRBJ1-3,TGCGCCAGCAGCCCCGCTCTTAGCAGGGTCGGAGGAAACACCATATATTTT,CASSPALSRVGGNTIYF
.,TRBV9,TRBD1,TRBJ1-1,TGTGCCAGCAGCGTAAGCTATCCTGGACAGGGGGCTCTTGAAGCTTTCTTT,CASSVSYPGQGALEAFF
.,TRBV24-1,.,TRBJ2-3,TGTGCCACCGGGGACTGGAGAAGCACAGATACGCAGTATTTT,CATGDWRSTDTQYF
.,TRBV29-1,TRBD1,TRBJ2-5,TGCAGCGTCCGCTTGGACAGGCAAGAGACCCAGTACTTC,CSVRLDRQETQYF
.,TRBV2,TRBD1,TRBJ1-2,TGTGCCAGCAGTCTACAGGGGGTCGGTACTTATGGCTACACCTTC,CASSLQGVGTYGYTF
.,TRBV19,.,TRBJ1-2,TGTGCCAGTAGTACCCGGGACATTCGCCAAGAAAGTGGCTACACCTTC,CASSTRDIRQESGYTF
.,TRBV5-1,TRBD1,TRBJ2-3,TGCGCCAGCAGCCCGGGACAGGGCTTGGGGGGTACGCAGTATTTT,CASSPGQGLGGTQYF
.,TRBV7-2,.,TRBJ1-4,TGTGCCAGCACCCTAATGGTTGCAACTAATGAAAAACTGTTTTTT,CASTLMVATNEKLFF
.,TRBV27,TRBD1,TRBJ1-1,TGTGCCAGCAGCTCATTGGACAGGGGAACCACTGAAGCTTTCTTT,CASSSLDRGTTEAFF
.,TRBV14,TRBD1,TRBJ2-1,TGTGCCAGCAGCGACCGGGACAGGGGATACAATGAGCAGTTCTTC,CASSDRDRGYNEQFF
.,TRBV5-1,TRBD2,TRBJ2-3,TGCGCCAGCAGCTCGGGACTAGCGGGGGGGCTAAGAGATACGCAGTATTTT,CASSSGLAGGLRDTQYF
.,TRBV18,.,TRBJ2-3,TGTGCCAGCTCACCCACTCTAGCGGATACGCAGTATTTT,CASSPTLADTQYF
few,TRBV18,.,TRBJ1-1,TGTGCCAGCTCACCCTTAACAGGGACCAAAGAAGCTTTCTTT,CASSPLTGTKEAFF
.,TRBV7-2,.,TRBJ1-3,TGTGCCAGCAGCTTAGGGTCAGGGCCCGGAAACACCATATATTTT,CASSLGSGPGNTIYF
.,TRBV27,TRBD1,TRBJ1-1,TGTGCCAGCAGTTCCGGGACAGGCCGTAACACTGAAGCTTTCTTT,CASSSGTGRNTEAFF
.,TRBV24-1,TRBD2,TRBJ2-7,TGTGCCACCAGTAGCGGGGCGGTGAGGGAGCAGTACTTC,CATSSGAVREQYF
.,TRBV6-5,TRBD1,TRBJ1-6,TGTGCCACTCAGGGGGTAGGGAATTCACCCCTCCACTTT,CATQGVGNSPLHF
.,TRBV6-4,.,TRBJ1-1,TGTGCCAGCAGTGTAGGAGGGATGAACACTGAAGCTTTCTTT,CASSVGGMNTEAFF
.,TRBV19,TRBD1,TRBJ1-5,TGTGCCAGTAGTATTACCGGGACAGGGGGAAGCAATCAGCCCCAGCATTTT,CASSITGTGGSNQPQHF